A selection of T cell receptor beta chains follows, all from one sample in a study of metastatic and nonmetastatic thyroid tumors. TCRdb re-clonotyped the PCR reads through MiXCR. The data hold almost 15,000 clones, with around 32% observed a single time. The sequenced sample consisted of tumor tissue. The receptor set was obtained from a male donor with papillary thyroid cancer or a benign thyroid nodule (not recorded which). Some clones in this sample may be carry-over from other donors' samples. Both conserved end residues are part of each CDR3. Fields, in order: clone size, V gene, J gene, D gene, CDR3 DNA, CDR3 protein. The D gene is left open where the match is weak. Expanded clones get a size class; other rows say once, few or many, or leave the size out.

clone size: many
V gene: TRBV3-1
J gene: TRBJ1-2
D gene: -
CDR3 DNA: TGTGCCAGCAGCCAAGAATGGGGCGCAGGGCAATATGGCTACACCTTC
CDR3 protein: CASSQEWGAGQYGYTF

clone size: -
V gene: TRBV2
J gene: TRBJ2-7
D gene: TRBD1
CDR3 DNA: TGTGCCAGCAGTGGACAGGGTCTCGACGAGCAGTACTTC
CDR3 protein: CASSGQGLDEQYF

clone size: many
V gene: TRBV2
J gene: TRBJ2-2
D gene: -
CDR3 DNA: TGTGCCAGCAGTGGGGCAGCAGGGAGACGGAACACCGGGGAGCTGTTTTTT
CDR3 protein: CASSGAAGRRNTGELFF

clone size: -
V gene: TRBV20-1
J gene: TRBJ2-7
D gene: TRBD2
CDR3 DNA: TGCAGTGCTAAGCGGGAGTCCTACGAGCAGTACTTC
CDR3 protein: CSAKRESYEQYF

clone size: medium-sized
V gene: TRBV30
J gene: TRBJ1-6
D gene: -
CDR3 DNA: TGTGCCTGGTCGCCGGGGGGTTGGTCACCCCTCCACTTT
CDR3 protein: CAWSPGGWSPLHF

clone size: many
V gene: TRBV3-1
J gene: TRBJ1-1
D gene: TRBD1
CDR3 DNA: TGTGCCAGCAGCACGCGAAGGACAGGCAACACTGAAGCTTTCTTT
CDR3 protein: CASSTRRTGNTEAFF

clone size: medium-sized
V gene: TRBV24-1
J gene: TRBJ2-3
D gene: -
CDR3 DNA: TGTGCCACCGGGCGGGGTACGGGGGATACGCAGTATTTT
CDR3 protein: CATGRGTGDTQYF

clone size: -
V gene: TRBV5-1
J gene: TRBJ1-2
D gene: -
CDR3 DNA: TGCGCCAGCGGTCCCACAGGGTCTGGCTACACCTTC
CDR3 protein: CASGPTGSGYTF

clone size: -
V gene: TRBV20-1
J gene: TRBJ1-6
D gene: -
CDR3 DNA: TGCAGTGCTAGGAGGGGCAGGGACAATTCACCCCTCCACTTT
CDR3 protein: CSARRGRDNSPLHF

clone size: -
V gene: TRBV12-3/TRBV12-4
J gene: TRBJ2-1
D gene: -
CDR3 DNA: TGTGCCAGCAGTTTAGGGGGTGTTAATGAGCAGTCCTTC
CDR3 protein: CASSLGGVNEQSF

clone size: many
V gene: TRBV18
J gene: TRBJ2-3
D gene: -
CDR3 DNA: TGTGCCAGCTCACCTCTTATCGGGGAAACTAGCACAGATACGCAGTATTTT
CDR3 protein: CASSPLIGETSTDTQYF

clone size: many
V gene: TRBV9
J gene: TRBJ1-2
D gene: -
CDR3 DNA: TGTGCCAGCAGCGTAGACAGAGCTAACTATGGCTACACCTTC
CDR3 protein: CASSVDRANYGYTF

clone size: many
V gene: TRBV4-1
J gene: TRBJ2-1
D gene: -
CDR3 DNA: TGCGCCAGCGGGCTCCTCAATGAGCAGTTCTTC
CDR3 protein: CASGLLNEQFF